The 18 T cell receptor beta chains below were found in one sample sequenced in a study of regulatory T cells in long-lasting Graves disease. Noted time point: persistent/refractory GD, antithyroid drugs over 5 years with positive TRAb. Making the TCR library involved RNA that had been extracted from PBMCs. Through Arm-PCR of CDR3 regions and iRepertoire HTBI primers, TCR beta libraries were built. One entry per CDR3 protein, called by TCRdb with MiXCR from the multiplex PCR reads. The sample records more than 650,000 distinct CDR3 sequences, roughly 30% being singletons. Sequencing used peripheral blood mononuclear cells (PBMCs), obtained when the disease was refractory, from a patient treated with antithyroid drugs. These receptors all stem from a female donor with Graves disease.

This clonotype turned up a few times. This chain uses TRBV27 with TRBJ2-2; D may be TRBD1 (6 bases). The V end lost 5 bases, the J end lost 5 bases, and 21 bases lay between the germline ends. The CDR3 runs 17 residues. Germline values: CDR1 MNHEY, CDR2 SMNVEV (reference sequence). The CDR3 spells CASSLRTAPFATGELFF. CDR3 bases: TGTGCCAGCAGTCTTCGGACAGCCCCTTTTGCTACCGGGGAGCTGTTTTTT.

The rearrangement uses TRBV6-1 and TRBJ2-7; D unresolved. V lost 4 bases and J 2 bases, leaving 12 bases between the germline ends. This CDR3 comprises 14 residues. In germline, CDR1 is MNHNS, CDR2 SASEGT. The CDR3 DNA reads TGTGCCAGCAGTGCCGACCGCAACGCCTACGAGCAGTACTTC. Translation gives CASSADRNAYEQYF.

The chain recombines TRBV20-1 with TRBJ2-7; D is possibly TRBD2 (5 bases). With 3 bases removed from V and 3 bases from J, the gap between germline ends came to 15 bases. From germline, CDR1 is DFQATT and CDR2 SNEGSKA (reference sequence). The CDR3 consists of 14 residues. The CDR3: CSASSALMVYEQYF. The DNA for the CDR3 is TGCAGTGCTAGTAGCGCCTTGATGGTCTACGAGCAGTACTTC.

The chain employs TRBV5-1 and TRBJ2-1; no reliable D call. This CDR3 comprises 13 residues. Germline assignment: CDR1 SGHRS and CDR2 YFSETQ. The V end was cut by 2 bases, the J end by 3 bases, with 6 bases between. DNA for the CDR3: TGCGCCAGCAGCTTCGGCAGCTACAATGAGCAGTTCTTC. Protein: CASSFGSYNEQFF. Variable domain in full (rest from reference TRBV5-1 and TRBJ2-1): KAGVTQTPRYLIKTRGQQVTLSCSPISGHRSVSWYQQTPGQGLQFLFEYFSETQRNKGNFPGRFSGRQFSNSRSEMNVSTLELGDSALYLCASSFGSYNEQFFGPGTRLTVL.

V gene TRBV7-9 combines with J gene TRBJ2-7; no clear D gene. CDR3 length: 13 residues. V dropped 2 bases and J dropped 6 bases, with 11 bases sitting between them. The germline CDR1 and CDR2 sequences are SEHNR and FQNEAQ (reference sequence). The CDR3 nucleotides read TGTGCCAGCAGCTTAAGCCCCCTTCGCGAGCAGTACTTC. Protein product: CASSLSPLREQYF.

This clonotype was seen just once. In DNA, the CDR3 is TGTGCCAGTAGTATGCCCGGGGTGCTCACTGAAGCTTTCTTT. It codes for CASSMPGVLTEAFF. This chain joins TRBV19 and TRBJ1-1; D uncertain. V dropped 3 bases and J dropped 4 bases, with 12 bases sitting between them. This CDR3 has 14 amino acids. Germline V gene data show CDR1 as LNHDA and CDR2 as SQIVND (reference sequence).

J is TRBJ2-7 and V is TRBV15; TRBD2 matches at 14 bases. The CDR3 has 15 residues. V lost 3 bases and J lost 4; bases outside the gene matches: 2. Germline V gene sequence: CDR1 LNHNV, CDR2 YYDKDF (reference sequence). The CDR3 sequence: CATSRTSGRDYEQYF. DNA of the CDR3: TGTGCCACCAGCAGGACTAGCGGGAGGGATTACGAGCAGTACTTC.

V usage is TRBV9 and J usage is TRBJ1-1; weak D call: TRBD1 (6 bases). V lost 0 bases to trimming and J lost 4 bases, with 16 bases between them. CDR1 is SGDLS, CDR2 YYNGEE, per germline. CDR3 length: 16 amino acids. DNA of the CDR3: TGTGCCAGCAGCGTAGCTCTGGGGGGCCCAGGCACTGAAGCTTTCTTT. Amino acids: CASSVALGGPGTEAFF.

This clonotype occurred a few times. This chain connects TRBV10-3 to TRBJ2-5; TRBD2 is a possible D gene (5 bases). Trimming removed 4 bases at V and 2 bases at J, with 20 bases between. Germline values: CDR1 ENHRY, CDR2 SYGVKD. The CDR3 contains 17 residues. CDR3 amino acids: CAISGTGESHRQETQYF. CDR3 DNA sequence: TGTGCCATCAGTGGGACCGGGGAAAGTCATCGGCAAGAGACCCAGTACTTC.

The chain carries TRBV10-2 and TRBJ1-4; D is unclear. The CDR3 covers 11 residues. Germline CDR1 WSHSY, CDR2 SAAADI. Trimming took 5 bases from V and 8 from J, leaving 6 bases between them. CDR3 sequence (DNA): TGCGCCAGCAGTCGGAACGAAAAACTGTTTTTT. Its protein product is CASSRNEKLFF.

The CDR3: CASSSSSGSGNTIYF. The CDR3 nucleotides are TGTGCCAGCAGTTCCAGTTCGGGATCTGGAAACACCATATATTTT. The chain employs TRBV12-3 or TRBV12-4 and TRBJ1-3; D is undetermined. The CDR3 spans 15 residues. V lost 4 bases to trimming and J lost 1 base, with 11 bases between them.

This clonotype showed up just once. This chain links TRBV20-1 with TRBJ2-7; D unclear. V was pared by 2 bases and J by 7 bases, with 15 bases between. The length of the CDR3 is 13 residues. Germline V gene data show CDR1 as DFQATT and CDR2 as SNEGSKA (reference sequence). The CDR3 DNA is TGCAGTGCTAGACAGTGGTCGATAGAAGAGCAGTACTTC. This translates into CSARQWSIEEQYF.

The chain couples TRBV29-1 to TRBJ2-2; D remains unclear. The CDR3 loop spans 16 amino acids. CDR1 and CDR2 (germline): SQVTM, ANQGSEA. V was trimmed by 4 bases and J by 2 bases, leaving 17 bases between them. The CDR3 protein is CSVVRPGSVNTGELFF. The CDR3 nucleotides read TGCAGCGTTGTCCGGCCCGGTTCGGTCAACACCGGGGAGCTGTTTTTT.

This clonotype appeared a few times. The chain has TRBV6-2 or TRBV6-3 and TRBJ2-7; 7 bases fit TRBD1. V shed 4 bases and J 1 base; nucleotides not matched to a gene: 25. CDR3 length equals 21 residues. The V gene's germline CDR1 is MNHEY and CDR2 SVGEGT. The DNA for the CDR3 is TGTGCCAGCAGTTCTCCCGGACAGGCGTGGATTAACTCCGTTGAATCCTACGAGCAGTACTTC. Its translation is CASSSPGQAWINSVESYEQYF.

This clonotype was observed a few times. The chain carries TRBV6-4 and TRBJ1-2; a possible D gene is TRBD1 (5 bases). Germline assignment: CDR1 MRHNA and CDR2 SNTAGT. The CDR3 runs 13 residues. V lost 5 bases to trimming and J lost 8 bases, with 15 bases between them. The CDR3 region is CASSFGQPGGYTF. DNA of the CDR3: TGTGCCAGCAGTTTTGGTCAGCCAGGGGGCTACACCTTC.

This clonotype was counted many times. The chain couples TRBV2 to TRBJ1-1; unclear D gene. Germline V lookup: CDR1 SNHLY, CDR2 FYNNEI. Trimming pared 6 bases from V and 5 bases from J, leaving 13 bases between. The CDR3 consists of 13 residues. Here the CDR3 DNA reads TGTGCCAGCAGGGGAGGTGGATGGACTGAAGCTTTCTTT. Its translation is CASRGGGWTEAFF.

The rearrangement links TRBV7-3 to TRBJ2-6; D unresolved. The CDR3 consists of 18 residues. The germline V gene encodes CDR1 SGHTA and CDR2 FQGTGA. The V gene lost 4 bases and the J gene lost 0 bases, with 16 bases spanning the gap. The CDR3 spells CASSSMTQFYSGANVLTF. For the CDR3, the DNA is TGTGCCAGCAGCTCCATGACACAGTTCTACTCTGGGGCCAACGTCCTGACTTTC. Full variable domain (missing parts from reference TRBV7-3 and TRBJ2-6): GAGVSQTPSNKVTEKGKYVELRCDPISGHTALYWYRQSLGQGPEFLIYFQGTGAADDSGLPNDRFFAVRPEGSVSTLKIQRTERGDSAVYLCASSSMTQFYSGANVLTFGAGSRLTVL.

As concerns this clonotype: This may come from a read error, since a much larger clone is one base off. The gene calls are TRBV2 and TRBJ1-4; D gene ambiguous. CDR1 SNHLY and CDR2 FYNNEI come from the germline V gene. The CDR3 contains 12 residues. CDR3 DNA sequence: TGTGCCAGCAGCCTCGGATCCGAAAGACTGTTTTTT. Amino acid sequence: CASSLGSERLFF.